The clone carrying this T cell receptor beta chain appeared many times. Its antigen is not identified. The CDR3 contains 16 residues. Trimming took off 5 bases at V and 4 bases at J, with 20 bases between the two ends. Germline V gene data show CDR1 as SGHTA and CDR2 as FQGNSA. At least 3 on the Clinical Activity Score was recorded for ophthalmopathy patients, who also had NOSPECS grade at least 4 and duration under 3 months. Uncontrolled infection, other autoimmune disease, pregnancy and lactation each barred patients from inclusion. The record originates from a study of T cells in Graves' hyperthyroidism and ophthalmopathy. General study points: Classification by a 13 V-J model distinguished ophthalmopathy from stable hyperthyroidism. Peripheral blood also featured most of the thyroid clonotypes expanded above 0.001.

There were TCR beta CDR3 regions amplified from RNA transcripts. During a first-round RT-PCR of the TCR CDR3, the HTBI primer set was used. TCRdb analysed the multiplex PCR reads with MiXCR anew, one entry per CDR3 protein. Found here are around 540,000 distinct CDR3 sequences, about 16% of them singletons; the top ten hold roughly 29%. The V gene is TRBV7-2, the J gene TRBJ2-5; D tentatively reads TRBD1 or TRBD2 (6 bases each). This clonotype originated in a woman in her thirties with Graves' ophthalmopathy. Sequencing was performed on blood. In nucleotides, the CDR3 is TGTGCCAGCAGCAATGATGGCCGGGGGCCTGGAGAGACCCAGTACTTC. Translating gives CASSNDGRGPGETQYF.